This T cell receptor beta chain originates from a study of beta chain features in type 1 diabetes. Looking at the study overall: Cell yields, age and gender were similar between patients and healthy donors. Whole-study results and caveats: Among all four CD4+ subsets, Type 1 diabetes patients had TCRB CDR3s that were moderately but significantly shorter.

Expressed TCRB transcripts were sequenced, since all the RNA that had been isolated was reverse transcribed. Only in-frame clones appear in the TCRdb table, and some are missing; sequencing was by immunoSEQ multiplex PCR. The data hold 200,000 to 250,000 clones, with 68% observed a single time. Germline CDR1 reads SQVTM; CDR2 reads ANQGSEA. The CDR3 length is 12 residues. The ends were cut back, 3 bases at V and 5 bases at J, with 10 bases in the middle. For this clone: The antigen is not known.

The sequence derives from a man between 25 and 39 years old in good health. The J gene is TRBJ2-5, the V gene TRBV29-1; D call uncertain. The sample comprised naive CD4+ T cells from blood. This CDR3 reads CSVDGVRETQYF. In DNA, the CDR3 is TGCAGCGTTGATGGGGTGCGGGAGACCCAGTACTTC.